The rows below give T cell receptor beta chains drawn from one sample of a study of T cell changes during pregnancy in multiple sclerosis. Some clones are missing from TCRdb's copy, which holds only in-frame ones; the method was immunoSEQ multiplex PCR. This table has about 29,000 clones, about 89% appearing once. The sequences come from CD8+ T cells from peripheral blood mononuclear cells, collected after pregnancy. All receptors derive from a female donor with multiple sclerosis, enrolled in a pregnancy study. CDR3s leave out the opening cysteine and the closing phenylalanine or tryptophan.

V gene	J gene	CDR3 protein
TRBV19	TRBJ1-5	ASSIGRGDLGQPQH
TRBV28	TRBJ2-1	ASSLLGGNEQF
TRBV28	TRBJ2-1	ASTYGTSGRNNEQF
TRBV7-8	TRBJ2-1	ASSLRGDEQF
TRBV4-3	TRBJ1-4	ASSPGQGRGNEKLF
TRBV27	TRBJ1-3	ASSVQASGNTIY
TRBV11-2	TRBJ2-1	ASSRTSWADEQF
TRBV29-1	TRBJ2-7	SALGGDSYEQY
TRBV4-3	TRBJ1-4	ASSQDRDRGLTNEKLF
TRBV19	TRBJ2-5	ASSRDSGGGQETQY
TRBV7-9	TRBJ2-1	ASSLGQGAYNEQF
TRBV19	TRBJ1-1	ASSKGQVMNTEAF
TRBV7-6	TRBJ2-7	ASSPGAGGYYEQY
TRBV7-2	TRBJ1-1	ASSLALNTEAF
TRBV27	TRBJ2-5	ASSPGMGATETQY
TRBV27	TRBJ1-4	ASSVGRGSWGEKLF
TRBV7-9	TRBJ1-2	ASSSGQAHHYGYT
TRBV6-4	TRBJ2-2	ASSPRTGDTGELF
TRBV30	TRBJ2-1	AWSRGSSYNEQF
TRBV4-3	TRBJ2-7	ASSQDLAGGYEQY
TRBV13	TRBJ2-6	ASSLAAGVFSGANVLT
TRBV19	TRBJ1-4	ASTLRPWDSNEKLF